This TCR beta chain derives from a study of blood T cell repertoires in COVID-19. Across the whole study: There were acute and convalescent COVID-19 samples, and they came from the United States, Italy and Spain. Sources were T cells, B-cell-depleted T cells, or PBMCs; the material itself was cDNA or gDNA.

The CDR3 extends over 13 amino acids. Germline CDR1 SGHTA, CDR2 FQGNSA. Trimming shortened V by 5 bases and J by 3 bases, and 10 bases separated the two germline ends. Original analysis: Reference gene primer amplification yielded estimated nucleated cell counts. Data came from immunoSEQ multiplex PCR; TCRdb stores just in-frame clones and leaves some out. The V and J calls and clone size were taken over from that table, and D and trimming were inferred from the DNA. The data contain about 230,000 clones, approximately 80% of them seen just once; the ten biggest clones take up around 30%. The gene calls are TRBV7-2 and TRBJ2-5; D gene uncertain. Material: peripheral blood. The receptor's source is a middle-aged man with acute or convalescent COVID-19. The CDR3 loop is CASSITYEETQYF. The CDR3 nucleotides are TGTGCCAGCAGCATTACATATGAAGAGACCCAGTACTTC.